This T cell receptor beta chain derives from a study of blood T cell repertoires in COVID-19. The CDR3 contains 16 residues. The germline CDR1 and CDR2 sequences are PRHDT and FYEKMQ (reference sequence). After removal of 5 bases from V and 7 bases from J, the junction contained 14 bases not matched to a gene. All enrollees were about 18 to 89 years old and from around 25 US areas. In the original processing: Reference gene primer amplification gave estimated nucleated cell counts. Assay used: immunoSEQ multiplex PCR; TCRdb lists only in-frame clones, some missing. D and trimming were read from the DNA, whereas the V and J calls and clone size are those reported in that table. The sample lists about 270,000 clones, 85% to 90% occurring once.

The sequencing sample was made of PBMCs or T cells enriched from blood (not recorded which). This receptor was identified in a woman aged 25 to 39 with acute COVID-19. The chain joins TRBV13 to TRBJ2-1; 7 bases agree with TRBD1. CDR3 in amino acids: CASSPSRDSVLNEQFF. CDR3 nucleotide sequence: TGTGCCAGCAGCCCCTCCCGGGACAGCGTCTTGAATGAGCAGTTCTTC.